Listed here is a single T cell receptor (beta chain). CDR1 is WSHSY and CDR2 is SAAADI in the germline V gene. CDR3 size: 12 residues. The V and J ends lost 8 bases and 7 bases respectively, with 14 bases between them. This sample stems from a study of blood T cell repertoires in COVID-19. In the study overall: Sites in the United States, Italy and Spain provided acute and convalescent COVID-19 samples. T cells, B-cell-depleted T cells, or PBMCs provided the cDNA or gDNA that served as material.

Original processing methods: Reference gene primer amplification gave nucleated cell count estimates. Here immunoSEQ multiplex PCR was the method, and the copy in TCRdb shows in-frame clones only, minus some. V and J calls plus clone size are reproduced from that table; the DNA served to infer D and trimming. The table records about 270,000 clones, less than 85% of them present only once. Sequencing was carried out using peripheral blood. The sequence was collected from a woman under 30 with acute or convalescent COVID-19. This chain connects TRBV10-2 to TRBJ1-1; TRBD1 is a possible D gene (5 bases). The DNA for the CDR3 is TGCGCCAGCTGCGGGGCTTCGGGTGAAGCTTTCTTT. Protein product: CASCGASGEAFF.